This TCR beta chain was recovered during a study of T-cell reconstitution after alpha-beta-depleted transplantation in children listed by TCRdb under 2016. In terms of the full investigation: T-cell immune reconstitution after TCRalphabeta/CD19-depleted allogeneic hematopoietic cell transplantation in children was quantitatively tracked in the study by means of TCR repertoire profiling.

Trimming takes 7 bases off V and 0 bases off J; junction bases not matched to a gene: 13. Its CDR3 holds 19 amino acids, cysteine through phenylalanine. Solely the CDR3 DNA is kept, with 57 bases framed from the first base. As encoded in the germline V gene, CDR1 is KGHDR while CDR2 is SFDVKD. Libraries were built with PCR. Sequencing took place on an Illumina HiSeq 2500. Molecular barcoding was employed in the preparation of TCR libraries, with unique molecular identifiers being used to normalize TCRbeta repertoire quantification. TCRdb trimmed public reads at Q25 via fastp, called clones via MiXCR and kept in-frame beta chains. Every CDR3 protein is listed once, alongside the most common genes and DNA of its rows. This sample comprises hundreds of thousands of distinct CDR3 sequences, under 15% of them detected only once. The ten biggest clones cover 4.5% to 6% of the sample. On this clonotype itself: The antigen it binds to is not known. Nothing much larger sits one base from this clone, and base qualities are not available.

The sequence came from a human donor who donated a stem cell graft to a child with combined immunodeficiency. This material consisted of PBMCs from the stem cell graft donor, taken from the stem cell graft. This chain is built from TRBV24-1 and TRBJ2-2; TRBD1 fits 10 bases in the junction. CDR3 protein: CATSGWTGGQRPNTGELFF. The nucleotide sequence reads TGTGCCACCAGCGGGTGGACAGGGGGTCAAAGACCGAACACCGGGGAGCTGTTTTTT.